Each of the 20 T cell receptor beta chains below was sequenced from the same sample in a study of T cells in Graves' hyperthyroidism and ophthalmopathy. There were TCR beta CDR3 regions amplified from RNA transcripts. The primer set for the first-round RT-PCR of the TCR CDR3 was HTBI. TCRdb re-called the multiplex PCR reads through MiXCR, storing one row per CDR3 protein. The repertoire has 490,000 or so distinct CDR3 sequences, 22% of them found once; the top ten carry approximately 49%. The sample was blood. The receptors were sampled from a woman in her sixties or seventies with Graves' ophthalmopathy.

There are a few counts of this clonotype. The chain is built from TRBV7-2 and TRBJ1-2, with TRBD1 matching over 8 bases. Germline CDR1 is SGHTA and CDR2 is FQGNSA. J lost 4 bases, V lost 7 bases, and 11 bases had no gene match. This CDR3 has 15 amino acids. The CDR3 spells CASNRQDRAGYGYTF. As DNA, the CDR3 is TGTGCCAGCAACAGACAGGACAGGGCGGGCTATGGCTACACCTTC.

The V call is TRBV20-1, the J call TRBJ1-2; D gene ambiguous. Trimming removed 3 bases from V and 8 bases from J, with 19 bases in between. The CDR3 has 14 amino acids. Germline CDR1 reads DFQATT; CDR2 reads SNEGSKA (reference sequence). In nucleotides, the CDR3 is TGCAGTGCTAGCAACGTGGGAGGAACTCCGGGCTACACCTTC. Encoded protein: CSASNVGGTPGYTF.

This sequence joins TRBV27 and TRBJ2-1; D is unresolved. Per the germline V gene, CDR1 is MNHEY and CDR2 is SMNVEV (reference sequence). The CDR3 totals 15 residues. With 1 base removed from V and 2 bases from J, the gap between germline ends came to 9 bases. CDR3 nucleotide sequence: TGTGCCAGCAGTTTATTTGGGGTCGCCTACAATGAGCAGTTCTTC. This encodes CASSLFGVAYNEQFF.

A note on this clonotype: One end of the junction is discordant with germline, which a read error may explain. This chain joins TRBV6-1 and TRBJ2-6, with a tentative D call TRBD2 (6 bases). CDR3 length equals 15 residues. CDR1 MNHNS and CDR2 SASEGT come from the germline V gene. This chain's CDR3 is CASPGLISGANVPTF. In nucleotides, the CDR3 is TGTGCCAGCCCGGGACTTATCTCTGGGGCCAACGTCCCGACTTTC.

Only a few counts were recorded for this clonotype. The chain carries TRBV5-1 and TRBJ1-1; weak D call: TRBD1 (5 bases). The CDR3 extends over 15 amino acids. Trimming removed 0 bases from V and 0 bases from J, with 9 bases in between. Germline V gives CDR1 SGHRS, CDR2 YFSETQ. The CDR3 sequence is CASSLEGHMNTEAFF. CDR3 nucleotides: TGCGCCAGCAGCTTGGAAGGACACATGAACACTGAAGCTTTCTTT.

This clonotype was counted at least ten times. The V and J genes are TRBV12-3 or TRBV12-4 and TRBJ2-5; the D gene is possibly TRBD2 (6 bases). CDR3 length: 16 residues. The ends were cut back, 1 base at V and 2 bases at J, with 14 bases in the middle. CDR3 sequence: CASSLGGTRLQETQYF. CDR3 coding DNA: TGTGCCAGCAGTTTAGGCGGGACCCGCTTACAAGAGACCCAGTACTTC.

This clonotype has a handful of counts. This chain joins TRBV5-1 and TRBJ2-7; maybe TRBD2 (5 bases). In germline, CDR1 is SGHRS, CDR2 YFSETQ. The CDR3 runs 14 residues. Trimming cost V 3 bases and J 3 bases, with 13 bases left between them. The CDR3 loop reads CASSWSGAFYEQYF. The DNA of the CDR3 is TGCGCCAGCAGCTGGAGCGGAGCTTTCTACGAGCAGTACTTC.

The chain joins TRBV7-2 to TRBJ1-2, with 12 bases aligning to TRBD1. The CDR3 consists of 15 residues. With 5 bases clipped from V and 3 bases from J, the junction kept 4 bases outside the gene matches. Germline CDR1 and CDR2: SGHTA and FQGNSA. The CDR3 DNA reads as TGTGCCAGCAGCCCTGGGACAGGGGGCCACTATGGCTACACCTTC. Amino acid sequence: CASSPGTGGHYGYTF.

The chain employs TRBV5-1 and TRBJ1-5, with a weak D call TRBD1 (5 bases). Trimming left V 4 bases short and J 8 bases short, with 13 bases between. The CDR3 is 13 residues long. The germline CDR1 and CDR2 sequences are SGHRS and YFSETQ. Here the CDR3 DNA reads TGCGCCAGCAGCCCGGGGCCCGGGGAGCCCCAGCATTTT. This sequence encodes CASSPGPGEPQHF.

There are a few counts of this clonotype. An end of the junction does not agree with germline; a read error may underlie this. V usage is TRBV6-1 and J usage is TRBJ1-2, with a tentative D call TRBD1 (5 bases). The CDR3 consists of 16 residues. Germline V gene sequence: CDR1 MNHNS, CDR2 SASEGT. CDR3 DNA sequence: TGTGCCAGCACTGAACTAAAGCCCCTCTCGGGGGGTGGCTACACCTTC. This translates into CASTELKPLSGGGYTF.

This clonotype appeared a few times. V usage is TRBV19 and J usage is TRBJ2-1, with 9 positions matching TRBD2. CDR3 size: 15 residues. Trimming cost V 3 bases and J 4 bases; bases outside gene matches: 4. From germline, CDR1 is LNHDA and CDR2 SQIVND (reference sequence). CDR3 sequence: CASSIGLAGYNEQFF. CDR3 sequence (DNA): TGTGCCAGTAGTATCGGGCTAGCGGGGTACAATGAGCAGTTCTTC.

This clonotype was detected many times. CDR3 sequence: CASSLKGYGEKLFF. As DNA, the CDR3 is TGTGCCAGCAGTTTAAAAGGGTATGGTGAAAAACTGTTTTTT. The chain carries TRBV28 and TRBJ1-4; D call uncertain. Germline CDR1 MDHEN, CDR2 SYDVKM. Trimming left V 2 bases short and J 7 bases short, with 11 bases between. The CDR3 runs 14 residues.

The CDR3 loop reads CASSIGTTNEQFF. In DNA, the CDR3 is TGTGCCAGTAGTATAGGGACTACCAATGAGCAGTTCTTC. The chain uses TRBV19 and TRBJ2-1; TRBD2 might be the D (6 bases). Germline V gene lookup returns CDR1 LNHDA and CDR2 SQIVND (reference sequence). The CDR3 has 13 residues. Trimming left V 1 base short and J 6 bases short, with 7 bases between.

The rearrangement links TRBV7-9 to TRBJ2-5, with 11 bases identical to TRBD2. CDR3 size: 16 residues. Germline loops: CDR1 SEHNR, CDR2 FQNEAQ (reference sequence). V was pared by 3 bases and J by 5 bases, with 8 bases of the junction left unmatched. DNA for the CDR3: TGTGCCAGCAGCTTCTCAACTAGCGGGAGCGGGGAGACCCAGTACTTC. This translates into CASSFSTSGSGETQYF.

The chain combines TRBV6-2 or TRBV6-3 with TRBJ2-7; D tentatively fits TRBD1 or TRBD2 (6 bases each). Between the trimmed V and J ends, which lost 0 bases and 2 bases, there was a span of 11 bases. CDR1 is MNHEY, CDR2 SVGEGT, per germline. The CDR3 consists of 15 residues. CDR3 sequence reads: CASSYSGRGPYEQYF. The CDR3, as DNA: TGTGCCAGCAGTTACTCGGGACGGGGGCCCTACGAGCAGTACTTC.

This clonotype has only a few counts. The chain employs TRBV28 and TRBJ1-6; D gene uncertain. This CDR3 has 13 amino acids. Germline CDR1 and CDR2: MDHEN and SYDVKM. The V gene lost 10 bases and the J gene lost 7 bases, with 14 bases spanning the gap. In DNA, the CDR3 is TGTGCCACCTTACGGACTGCGAATTCACCCCTCCACTTT. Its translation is CATLRTANSPLHF.

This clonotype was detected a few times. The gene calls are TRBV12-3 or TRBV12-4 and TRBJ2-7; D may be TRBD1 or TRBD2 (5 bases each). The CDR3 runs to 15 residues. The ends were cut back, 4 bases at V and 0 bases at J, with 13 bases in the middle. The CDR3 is CASSSSGTASYEQYF. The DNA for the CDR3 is TGTGCCAGCAGTTCATCCGGGACGGCCTCCTACGAGCAGTACTTC.

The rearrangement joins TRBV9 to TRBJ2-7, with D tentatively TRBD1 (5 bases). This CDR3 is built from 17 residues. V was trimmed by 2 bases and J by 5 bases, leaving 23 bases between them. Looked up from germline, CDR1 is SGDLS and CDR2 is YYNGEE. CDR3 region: CASSVVLGQGCFNEQYF. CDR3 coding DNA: TGTGCCAGCAGCGTGGTCCTCGGACAAGGGTGTTTTAACGAGCAGTACTTC.

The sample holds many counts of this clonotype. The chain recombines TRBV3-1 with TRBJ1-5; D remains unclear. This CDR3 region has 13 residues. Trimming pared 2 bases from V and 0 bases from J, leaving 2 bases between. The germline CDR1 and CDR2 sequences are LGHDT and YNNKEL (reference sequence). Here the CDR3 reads CASSQSSNQPQHF. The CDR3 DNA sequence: TGTGCCAGCAGCCAATCTAGCAATCAGCCCCAGCATTTT.

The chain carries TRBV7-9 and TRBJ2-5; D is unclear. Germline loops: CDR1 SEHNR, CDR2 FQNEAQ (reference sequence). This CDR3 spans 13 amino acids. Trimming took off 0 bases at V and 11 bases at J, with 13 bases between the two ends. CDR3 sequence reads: CASSLASLEPQYF. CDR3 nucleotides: TGTGCCAGCAGCTTAGCGTCCCTGGAACCACAGTACTTC. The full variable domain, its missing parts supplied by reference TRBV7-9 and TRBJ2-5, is DTGVSQNPRHKITKRGQNVTFRCDPISEHNRLYWYRQTLGQGPEFLTYFQNEAQLEKSRLLSDRFSAERPKGSFSTLEIQRTEQGDSAMYLCASSLASLEPQYFGPGTRLLVL.